This T cell receptor (beta chain) was identified in a study of blood T cell repertoires in COVID-19. This CDR3 contains 12 residues. Germline-derived CDR1 and CDR2 are SGHRS and YFSETQ. V lost 4 bases to trimming and J lost 9 bases, with 11 bases between them. The table came from immunoSEQ multiplex PCR; TCRdb's copy has only in-frame clones and leaves some out. The profile shows about 330,000 clones, roughly nine tenths of them singletons. This receptor was obtained from a woman younger than 45 who had recovered from COVID-19. The sequenced sample was PBMCs or T cells enriched from blood (not recorded which). This chain connects TRBV5-1 to TRBJ2-1; maybe TRBD2 (6 bases). The CDR3 spells CASSKTRGEQFF. The DNA for the CDR3 is TGCGCCAGCAGCAAGACTAGAGGTGAGCAGTTCTTC.